Below are 3 T cell receptor beta chains sequenced from a single sample in a study of shared clonotypes between healthy human individuals. TCRdb's copy holds only in-frame clones and misses some; the assay was immunoSEQ multiplex PCR. The data hold about 2,500,000 clones, with over 85% observed a single time. Source material: naive CD4+ T cells sorted from blood. This sample's subset: CD45RA+ positively selected. These receptors were collected from a man in his late teens or twenties in good health.

This chain connects TRBV7-2 to TRBJ1-6, with a weak D call TRBD1 (5 bases). V gave up 3 bases and J gave up 6 bases, with 12 bases separating them. Germline CDR1 and CDR2: SGHTA and FQGNSA. The CDR3 consists of 15 residues. The chain's CDR3 is CASSFAGTANSPLHF. In DNA form, the CDR3 reads TGTGCCAGCAGCTTTGCCGGGACTGCTAATTCACCCCTCCACTTT. Supplemented by reference TRBV7-2 and TRBJ1-6, the full variable domain reads GAGVSQSPSNKVTEKGKDVELRCDPISGHTALYWYRQSLGQGLEFLIYFQGNSAPDKSGLPSDRFSAERTGGSVSTLTIQRTQQEDSAVYLCASSFAGTANSPLHFGNGTRLTVT.

V is TRBV19 and J is TRBJ2-1; 8 nucleotides align to TRBD1. This CDR3 comprises 15 residues. With V trimmed by 10 bases and J by 0 bases, 8 bases remained unmatched. Germline loops: CDR1 LNHDA, CDR2 SQIVND (reference sequence). The CDR3 DNA reads as TGTGCCACACAAGAGGGGACAGGCTCCTACAATGAGCAGTTCTTC. Its translation: CATQEGTGSYNEQFF.

This rearrangement joins TRBV30 to TRBJ2-4; TRBD2 might be the D (5 bases). This CDR3 has 13 amino acids. V was pared by 2 bases and J by 8 bases, with 13 bases between. Germline CDR1 reads GTSNPN; CDR2 reads SVGIG (reference sequence). The CDR3 DNA follows: TGTGCCTGGAGTTCCCCCCTAGCTGACATTCAGTACTTC. Protein product: CAWSSPLADIQYF.